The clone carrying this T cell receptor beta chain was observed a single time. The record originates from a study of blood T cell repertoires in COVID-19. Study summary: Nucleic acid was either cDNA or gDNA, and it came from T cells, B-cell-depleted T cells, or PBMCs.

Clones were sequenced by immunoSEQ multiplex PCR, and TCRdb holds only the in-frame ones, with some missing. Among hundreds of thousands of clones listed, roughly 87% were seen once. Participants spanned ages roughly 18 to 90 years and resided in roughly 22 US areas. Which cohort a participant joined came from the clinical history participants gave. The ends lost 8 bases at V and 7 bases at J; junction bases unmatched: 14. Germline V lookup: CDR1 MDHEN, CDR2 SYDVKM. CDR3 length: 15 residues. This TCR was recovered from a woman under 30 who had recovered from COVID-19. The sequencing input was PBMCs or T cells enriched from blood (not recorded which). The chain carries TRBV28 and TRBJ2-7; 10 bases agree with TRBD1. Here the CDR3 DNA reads TGTGCCAGCCTTCCTCCGACAGGGGGCGTTGGAGAGCAGTACTTC. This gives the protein CASLPPTGGVGEQYF.